This TCR beta chain was sequenced for a study of blood T cell repertoires in COVID-19. Study-level background: The samples span acute and convalescent COVID-19 from the United States, Italy and Spain.

In the original processing: Using reference gene primer amplification, nucleated cell counts were estimated. TCRdb keeps only in-frame clones here, not all; method: immunoSEQ multiplex PCR. V and J calls and clone size follow that table, whereas D and trimming were derived from the DNA. The sample consists of 200,000 to 300,000 clones, approximately 88% of them appearing once. From germline, CDR1 is MNHEY and CDR2 SMNVEV (reference sequence). V lost 5 bases and J lost 12; bases outside the gene matches: 15. The CDR3 length is 14 residues. The clonotype originates from a human donor in a cohort sampled during active COVID-19. The sequencing input was peripheral blood. The chain combines TRBV27 with TRBJ2-7, with 8 bases that match TRBD1. Written as DNA, the CDR3 is TGTGCCAGCAGTCTACCGGGACAGGTCCTGCGTTTGTACTTC. This gives the protein CASSLPGQVLRLYF.